Following are 13 T cell receptor beta chains from one sample sequenced in a study of long-term antiretroviral therapy in people with HIV. Running of the v3.0 immunoSEQ assay took place at survey level. Sequenced by immunoSEQ multiplex PCR; TCRdb stores in-frame clones only, minus some. The top ten clones hold roughly 5% of a sample with approximately 45,000 clones, 86% of them seen once. The sequencing here drew on unsorted PBMCs, taken 0.1 years before starting antiretroviral therapy. These receptors originate from a woman in her forties or fifties with HIV.

The V gene is TRBV28, the J gene TRBJ2-1; D call uncertain. Germline-derived CDR1 and CDR2 are MDHEN and SYDVKM. The CDR3 consists of 11 residues. Trimming cost V 6 bases and J 10 bases, with 10 bases left between them. In DNA form, the CDR3 reads TGTGCCAGCAGCCCAGGCGGAGAGCAGTTCTTC. It specifies CASSPGGEQFF.

The V gene is TRBV19, the J gene TRBJ2-5; TRBD1 agrees at 9 bases. Trimming removed 6 bases from V and 5 bases from J; junction bases left unmatched: 10. This CDR3 has 15 residues. CDR1 and CDR2 from the germline V gene are LNHDA and SQIVND (reference sequence). This chain's CDR3 is CASSLRDREWETQYF. CDR3 nucleotide sequence: TGTGCCAGTAGCCTCCGGGACAGGGAATGGGAGACCCAGTACTTC.

The V call is TRBV11-2, the J call TRBJ1-1, with 9 nucleotides matching TRBD1. Losses at the gene ends were 0 bases for V and 0 bases for J; bases not matched to a gene: 8. In germline, CDR1 is SGHAT, CDR2 FQNNGV. The CDR3 totals 18 residues. This CDR3 is CASSLERTGDYLNTEAFF. CDR3 coding DNA: TGTGCCAGCAGCTTAGAGAGGACAGGGGACTACTTGAACACTGAAGCTTTCTTT.

The V and J genes are TRBV7-2 and TRBJ2-7; perhaps TRBD1 as D (6 bases). The CDR3 is made up of 13 amino acids. V lost 5 bases, J lost 3 bases, and 11 bases lay in between. Germline V gene lookup returns CDR1 SGHTA and CDR2 FQGNSA. The chain's CDR3 is CASSQGRLYEQYF. DNA for the CDR3: TGTGCCAGCAGCCAGGGGCGGCTCTACGAGCAGTACTTC.

The chain uses TRBV11-2 and TRBJ1-5; D is perhaps TRBD1 (5 bases). V shed 0 bases and J shed 10 bases, with 13 bases lying between them. Germline V gives CDR1 SGHAT, CDR2 FQNNGV. The CDR3 spans 14 residues. In DNA form, the CDR3 reads TGTGCCAGCAGCTTAGATTTATTCGGGGCACCCCAGCATTTT. It is translated as CASSLDLFGAPQHF.

CDR3 sequence: CASSSQGGSGYTF. CDR3 in DNA: TGTGCCAGCAGCTCCCAGGGAGGTAGCGGCTACACCTTC. This chain connects TRBV7-2 to TRBJ1-2; tentatively, D is TRBD1 (5 bases). In germline, CDR1 is SGHTA, CDR2 FQGNSA. CDR3 size: 13 residues. V lost 4 bases, J lost 8 bases, and 14 bases lay in between. The variable domain in full, completed from reference TRBV7-2 and TRBJ1-2, reads GAGVSQSPSNKVTEKGKDVELRCDPISGHTALYWYRQSLGQGLEFLIYFQGNSAPDKSGLPSDRFSAERTGGSVSTLTIQRTQQEDSAVYLCASSSQGGSGYTFGSGTRLTVV.

CDR3 sequence reads: CASSPRTATSTDTQYF. CDR3 bases: TGTGCCAGCAGTCCACGGACTGCAACTAGCACAGATACGCAGTATTTT. This chain links TRBV9 with TRBJ2-3, with a tentative D call TRBD2 (5 bases). V dropped 5 bases and J dropped 0 bases, with 16 bases sitting between them. CDR3 length: 16 residues. The V gene's germline CDR1 is SGDLS and CDR2 YYNGEE.

This clone is a singleton in its sample. The genes are TRBV7-2 and TRBJ1-1; D is unresolved. This CDR3 spans 13 amino acids. Germline lookup yields CDR1 SGHTA and CDR2 FQGNSA. With 2 bases removed from V and 1 base from J, the gap between germline ends came to 5 bases. The CDR3 sequence: CASSLFKNTEAFF. The CDR3 DNA sequence: TGTGCCAGCAGCTTATTCAAGAACACTGAAGCTTTCTTT.

This clone has just one count. The chain recombines TRBV27 with TRBJ1-2; possibly TRBD1 for D (6 bases). V dropped 6 bases and J dropped 4 bases, with 18 bases sitting between them. The CDR3 runs to 15 residues. From germline, CDR1 is MNHEY and CDR2 SMNVEV (reference sequence). The CDR3 is CASSFSWTDVYGYTF. The DNA for the CDR3 is TGTGCCAGCAGCTTCTCATGGACAGACGTCTATGGCTACACCTTC.

The chain recombines TRBV30 with TRBJ2-3; D is undetermined. The germline gives CDR1 GTSNPN, CDR2 SVGIG (reference sequence). This CDR3 is 13 amino acids long. Trimming stripped 5 bases from V and 6 bases from J, with 15 bases between. The chain's CDR3 is CAWGRLGLDTQYF. DNA of the CDR3: TGTGCCTGGGGACGATTAGGTCTTGATACGCAGTATTTT.

V is TRBV18 and J is TRBJ2-3, with 8 bases matching TRBD2. V lost 2 bases to trimming and J lost 1 base; unmatched junction nucleotides: 2. Germline V gene lookup returns CDR1 KGHSH and CDR2 LQKENI. This CDR3 contains 15 residues. CDR3 in DNA: TGTGCCAGCTCACCAACTAGCGGAGGCACAGATACGCAGTATTTT. Its protein is CASSPTSGGTDTQYF.

The CDR3 loop is CASSYLRQRSSDEAFF. The CDR3 nucleotides read TGTGCCAGCAGTTACCTACGCCAGCGCTCCTCAGACGAAGCTTTCTTT. The chain links TRBV6-5 to TRBJ1-1, with no clear D. This CDR3 is built from 16 residues. Between the trimmed V and J ends, which lost 2 bases and 8 bases, there was a span of 21 bases. CDR1 and CDR2 from the germline V gene are MNHEY and SVGAGI.

This chain uses TRBV10-3 with TRBJ2-3; weak D call: TRBD2 (5 bases). The germline V gene encodes CDR1 ENHRY and CDR2 SYGVKD. This CDR3 contains 13 residues. Trimming took 5 bases from V and 1 from J, leaving 7 bases between them. The CDR3 DNA sequence: TGTGCCATCAGTTTCGGGGGCACAGATACGCAGTATTTT. It specifies CAISFGGTDTQYF.